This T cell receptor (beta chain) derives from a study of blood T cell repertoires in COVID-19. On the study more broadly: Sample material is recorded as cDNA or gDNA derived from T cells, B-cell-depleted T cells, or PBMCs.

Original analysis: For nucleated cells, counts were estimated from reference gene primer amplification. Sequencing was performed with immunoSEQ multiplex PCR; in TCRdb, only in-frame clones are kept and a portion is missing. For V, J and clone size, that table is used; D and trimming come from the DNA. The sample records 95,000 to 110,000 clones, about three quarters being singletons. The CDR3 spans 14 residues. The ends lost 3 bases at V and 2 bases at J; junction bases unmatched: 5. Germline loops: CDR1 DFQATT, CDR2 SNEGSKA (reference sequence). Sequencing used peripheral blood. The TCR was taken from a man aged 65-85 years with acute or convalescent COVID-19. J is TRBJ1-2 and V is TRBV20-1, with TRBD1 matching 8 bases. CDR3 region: CSASPRGQNYGYTF. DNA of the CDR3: TGCAGTGCTAGTCCCAGGGGGCAGAACTATGGCTACACCTTC.